This TCR beta chain was documented in a study of T cells in localized non-small cell lung cancer. Notes on the study in general: Maximal T cell clonality occurred in uninvolved adjacent lung, with tumor ranking below it. Increased T cell density in blood showed an association with longer overall survival.

Profiled with immunoSEQ multiplex PCR; TCRdb holds only in-frame clones, not every one. The data contain roughly 33,000 clones, 88% of them seen just once; the ten biggest clones take up 4.2%. Germline CDR1 reads MNHEY; CDR2 reads SVGAGI. V was shortened by 9 bases and J by 1 base, with 16 bases between the two germline ends. The CDR3 length is 14 residues. A word on this clone: Its antigen is still unknown.

This chain connects TRBV6-5 to TRBJ2-7; D perhaps matches TRBD2 (6 bases). The starting material was peripheral blood, obtained before any cancer treatment. The sequence was obtained from a woman aged 40-70 years with stage I lung adenocarcinoma. Here the CDR3 DNA reads TGTGCCAGGAGGGGAGCGGGCCCTTCCTACGAGCAGTACTTC. Translating gives CARRGAGPSYEQYF.